The 29 T cell receptor beta chains given below trace back to one sample, sequenced in a study of cytomegalovirus exposure and HLA in healthy donors. The PCR was carried out with 60 Vbeta primers and 13 Jbeta primers. The repertoire was sequenced with immunoSEQ multiplex PCR; TCRdb's copy has only in-frame clones and lacks some. The sample shows some 130,000 clones, around 63% of them seen only once. The sample consisted of PBMCs. The receptors were gathered from a human donor in good health.

The gene calls are TRBV29-1 and TRBJ2-7; D gene uncertain. This CDR3 comprises 14 residues. V lost 3 bases and J lost 3, with 15 bases in between. CDR1 SQVTM and CDR2 ANQGSEA come from the germline V gene. CDR3 sequence (DNA): TGCAGCGTTGACCTAGGCCGTGGCGGCTACGAGCAGTACTTC. As protein: CSVDLGRGGYEQYF.

CDR3 DNA: TGCAGCGCTTCGACAGGGGCTAATGAAAAACTGTTTTTT. Amino acid sequence: CSASTGANEKLFF. J is TRBJ1-4 and V is TRBV29-1, with 8 bases lining up with TRBD1. Trimming removed 7 bases from V and 3 bases from J; junction bases left unmatched: 4. The CDR3 covers 13 residues. Germline CDR1 and CDR2: SQVTM and ANQGSEA. Full variable domain (rest looked up from reference TRBV29-1 and TRBJ1-4): SAVISQKPSRDICQRGTSLTIQCQVDSQVTMMFWYRQQPGQSLTLIATANQGSEATYESGFVIDKFPISRPNLTFSTLTVSNMSPEDSSIYLCSASTGANEKLFFGSGTQLSVL.

The gene calls are TRBV27 and TRBJ2-2; 8 positions match TRBD2. This CDR3 is 15 amino acids long. Germline V gene sequence: CDR1 MNHEY, CDR2 SMNVEV (reference sequence). V shed 9 bases and J 4 bases; nucleotides not matched to a gene: 10. CDR3: CASQPGGRGTGELFF. The CDR3 DNA sequence: TGTGCCAGTCAACCGGGAGGGAGAGGCACCGGGGAGCTGTTTTTT.

The chain recombines TRBV10-3 with TRBJ1-4, with a tentative D call TRBD1 (5 bases). This CDR3 spans 12 amino acids. CDR1 and CDR2 from the germline V gene are ENHRY and SYGVKD. V lost 10 bases to trimming and J lost 8 bases, with 14 bases between them. The CDR3 here is CATGGAGEKLFF. The CDR3 nucleotides are TGTGCCACCGGCGGGGCGGGGGAAAAACTGTTTTTT.

The J gene is TRBJ1-2, the V gene TRBV5-1, with TRBD1 matching over 8 bases. Germline V gene lookup returns CDR1 SGHRS and CDR2 YFSETQ. V lost 4 bases and J lost 6; bases outside the gene matches: 8. This CDR3 comprises 14 residues. The CDR3 sequence is CASSPTGEGDGYTF. The DNA of the CDR3 is TGCGCCAGCAGCCCGACAGGGGAAGGGGATGGCTACACCTTC.

This clone has only a few counts. The rearrangement joins TRBV18 to TRBJ2-5, with a tentative D call TRBD1 (5 bases). Trimming cost V 2 bases and J 2 bases, with 9 bases left between them. This CDR3 contains 14 residues. Germline V lookup: CDR1 KGHSH, CDR2 LQKENI. The CDR3, as DNA: TGTGCCAGCTCACCAGTAAACAGGCAAGAGACCCAGTACTTC. This translates into CASSPVNRQETQYF.

The rearrangement uses TRBV28 and TRBJ1-5; possible D gene TRBD1, 5 bases. V lost 5 bases to trimming and J lost 7 bases, with 15 bases between them. This CDR3 comprises 14 residues. Per the germline V gene, CDR1 is MDHEN and CDR2 is SYDVKM. CDR3 sequence reads: CASSPQGTGQPQHF. The CDR3, as DNA: TGTGCCAGCAGTCCTCAGGGAACGGGCCAGCCCCAGCATTTT.

This rearrangement joins TRBV28 to TRBJ2-7; D possibly corresponds to TRBD1 (5 bases). Germline assignment: CDR1 MDHEN and CDR2 SYDVKM. The CDR3 length is 13 residues. V was pared by 6 bases and J by 2 bases, with 11 bases between. This chain's CDR3 is CASRLDRTYEQYF. In DNA, the CDR3 is TGTGCCAGCAGACTCGACAGAACCTACGAGCAGTACTTC.

This chain joins TRBV2 and TRBJ1-5; TRBD1 matches 10 bases. This CDR3 region has 15 residues. J was trimmed by 7 bases and V by 8 bases; bases with no gene match: 11. Per germline, CDR1 SNHLY and CDR2 FYNNEI. CDR3 sequence (DNA): TGTGCCAGCGGTCCGGACAGGGGGATAGGGCAGCCCCAGCATTTT. Protein: CASGPDRGIGQPQHF.

This clone has only one observation. The rearrangement joins TRBV11-3 to TRBJ2-3, with 10 bases lining up with TRBD2. Germline values: CDR1 SGHNT, CDR2 YENEEA. This CDR3 has 17 residues. V was clipped by 5 bases and J by 2 bases; unmatched bases: 10. CDR3 region: CASSAGRAGGLTDTQYF. CDR3 bases: TGTGCCAGCAGCGCAGGCAGAGCGGGAGGGCTCACAGATACGCAGTATTTT.

This chain connects TRBV19 to TRBJ2-5; unclear D gene. Trimming took off 3 bases at V and 4 bases at J, with 9 bases between the two ends. The CDR3 extends over 13 amino acids. The V gene's germline CDR1 is LNHDA and CDR2 SQIVND (reference sequence). The CDR3 loop is CASSINKRETQYF. The CDR3 coding sequence is TGTGCCAGTAGTATCAACAAAAGAGAGACCCAGTACTTC.

The J gene is TRBJ1-1, the V gene TRBV6-1, with 7 bases fitting TRBD1. V lost 6 bases to trimming and J lost 8 bases; unmatched junction nucleotides: 6. The germline CDR1 and CDR2 sequences are MNHNS and SASEGT. The CDR3 consists of 12 residues. CDR3 sequence: CASRAQGTEAFF. CDR3 DNA sequence: TGTGCCAGCAGGGCACAGGGGACCGAAGCTTTCTTT.

The chain is built from TRBV4-1 and TRBJ2-7, with 8 positions matching TRBD1. The junction had 10 bases not matched to a gene; V was cut back by 0 bases and J by 6 bases. CDR1 is MGHRA, CDR2 YSYEKL, per germline. The CDR3 extends over 16 amino acids. CDR3: CASSQDPRTGTGEQYF. DNA for the CDR3: TGCGCCAGCAGCCAAGATCCCAGGACAGGGACGGGCGAGCAGTACTTC.

The chain combines TRBV4-1 with TRBJ1-1, with TRBD1 as a possible D gene (6 bases). Per the germline V gene, CDR1 is MGHRA and CDR2 is YSYEKL. The CDR3 contains 13 residues. Trimming pared 7 bases from V and 0 bases from J, leaving 9 bases between. The CDR3 loop is CASTRTVNTEAFF. Written as DNA, the CDR3 is TGCGCCAGCACCCGGACAGTGAACACTGAAGCTTTCTTT.

This clone was counted once. The chain carries TRBV27 and TRBJ1-1; 7 nucleotides align to TRBD1. Germline CDR1 and CDR2: MNHEY and SMNVEV (reference sequence). The CDR3 is 14 amino acids. Germline trimming cut 5 bases from V and 0 bases from J; bases unmatched to any gene: 3. The CDR3 DNA sequence: TGTGCCAGCAGTCCGACAGGGCTGAACACTGAAGCTTTCTTT. It translates to CASSPTGLNTEAFF.

This chain links TRBV6-1 with TRBJ2-1; 12 bases are a match to TRBD1. The CDR3 runs 15 residues. Per germline, CDR1 MNHNS and CDR2 SASEGT. V trimming: 3 bases; J trimming: 8 bases; junction bases outside the gene matches: 5. The DNA for the CDR3 is TGTGCCAGCAGTGACCGGGACAGGGGGCGCGATGAGCAGTTCTTC. Encoded protein: CASSDRDRGRDEQFF.

The chain is built from TRBV9 and TRBJ2-5; TRBD2 agrees at 10 bases. This CDR3 has 16 residues. The ends lost 1 base at V and 1 base at J; junction bases unmatched: 4. Germline V gene sequence: CDR1 SGDLS, CDR2 YYNGEE. CDR3 loop: CASSVQASGGQETQYF. The DNA for the CDR3 is TGTGCCAGCAGCGTACAGGCTAGCGGGGGCCAAGAGACCCAGTACTTC.

In DNA form, the CDR3 reads TGTGCCAGCAGCCCCCGGGACGGGAGGGCCAGGAGTGAGCAGTTCTTC. Translated: CASSPRDGRARSEQFF. The chain is built from TRBV6-6 and TRBJ2-1; 8 nucleotides align to TRBD2. V was clipped by 6 bases and J by 9 bases; unmatched bases: 16. The length of the CDR3 is 16 residues. Looked up from germline, CDR1 is MNHNY and CDR2 is SVGAGI (reference sequence).

This clone appeared once. In DNA, the CDR3 is TGTGCCACCAGCAGAGATGAGGGATCCTATGGCTACACCTTC. Its protein is CATSRDEGSYGYTF. J is TRBJ1-2 and V is TRBV15; D remains ambiguous. The CDR3 runs to 14 residues. Trimming took off 0 bases at V and 4 bases at J, with 9 bases between the two ends. The V gene's germline CDR1 is LNHNV and CDR2 YYDKDF (reference sequence).

V and J are TRBV28 and TRBJ2-5, with TRBD2 matching 9 bases. The CDR3 totals 16 residues. Germline CDR1 reads MDHEN; CDR2 reads SYDVKM. With 2 bases clipped from V and 5 bases from J, the junction kept 9 bases outside the gene matches. Here the CDR3 reads CASSLLVSGSPETQYF. The CDR3 coding sequence is TGTGCCAGCAGTTTACTGGTTAGCGGGAGCCCGGAGACCCAGTACTTC.

This clone has a handful of counts. The rearrangement links TRBV28 to TRBJ1-2, with no clear D. The V end was cut by 6 bases, the J end by 4 bases, with 9 bases between. CDR3 length: 12 amino acids. Per the germline V gene, CDR1 is MDHEN and CDR2 is SYDVKM. Written as DNA, the CDR3 is TGTGCCAGCAGCCAGGCGTCCTATGGCTACACCTTC. Protein sequence: CASSQASYGYTF.

V is TRBV11-2 and J is TRBJ2-2; D is perhaps TRBD1 (5 bases). From germline, CDR1 is SGHAT and CDR2 FQNNGV. This CDR3 contains 16 residues. V lost 4 bases and J lost 0, with 12 bases in between. CDR3 sequence (DNA): TGTGCCAGCAGCTCCCTGGGGCAGCCGAACACCGGGGAGCTGTTTTTT. Protein: CASSSLGQPNTGELFF.

V usage is TRBV7-6 and J usage is TRBJ2-3; 7 nucleotides align to TRBD1. Germline loops: CDR1 SGHVS, CDR2 FNYEAQ. Losses at the gene ends were 4 bases for V and 5 bases for J; bases not matched to a gene: 6. The CDR3 has 14 amino acids. CDR3 amino acids: CASSSRQGGDTQYF. CDR3 nucleotide sequence: TGTGCCAGCAGCTCGCGACAGGGTGGAGATACGCAGTATTTT.

CDR3 loop: CASSQNRGRRETQYF. Here the CDR3 DNA reads TGTGCCAGCTCCCAGAACAGGGGGCGCCGAGAGACCCAGTACTTC. The V call is TRBV18, the J call TRBJ2-5, with TRBD1 matching 9 bases. Germline CDR1 is KGHSH and CDR2 is LQKENI. CDR3 size: 15 residues. Trimming at V came to 6 bases and at J to 4 bases, leaving 9 bases not matched to a gene. Full variable domain (remainder filled in from reference TRBV18 and TRBJ2-5): NAGVMQNPRHLVRRRGQEARLRCSPMKGHSHVYWYRQLPEEGLKFMVYLQKENIIDESGMPKERFSAEFPKEGPSILRIQQVVRGDSAAYFCASSQNRGRRETQYFGPGTRLLVL.

V gene TRBV19 combines with J gene TRBJ2-5; TRBD2 agrees at 15 bases. With V trimmed by 6 bases and J by 7 bases, 9 bases remained unmatched. The CDR3 sequence is 16 residues long. CDR1 and CDR2 (germline): LNHDA, SQIVND (reference sequence). The CDR3 spells CASSSPPGLAGGTQYF. The CDR3 region has the DNA TGTGCCAGTAGCTCCCCCCCGGGACTAGCGGGGGGGACCCAGTACTTC.

V and J are TRBV7-2 and TRBJ2-5; 11 bases line up with TRBD2. The ends lost 4 bases at V and 7 bases at J; junction bases unmatched: 11. This CDR3 has 16 residues. Looked up from germline, CDR1 is SGHTA and CDR2 is FQGNSA. The CDR3, as DNA: TGTGCCAGCAGCTCCGGGACTAGCGGCCCATCGATGACCCAGTACTTC. It codes for CASSSGTSGPSMTQYF.

The chain recombines TRBV6-6 with TRBJ1-5; possibly TRBD1 for D (5 bases). V lost 7 bases, J lost 0 bases, and 13 bases lay in between. The germline V gene has CDR1 MNHNY and CDR2 SVGAGI (reference sequence). The CDR3 sequence is 15 residues long. The CDR3 region is CASTTGAYSNQPQHF. In DNA, the CDR3 is TGTGCCAGCACTACAGGTGCTTATAGCAATCAGCCCCAGCATTTT.

The rearrangement uses TRBV19 and TRBJ2-3; D call uncertain. Germline CDR1 is LNHDA and CDR2 is SQIVND (reference sequence). The V end lost 3 bases, the J end lost 2 bases, and 6 bases lay between the germline ends. This CDR3 has 13 amino acids. CDR3 residues: CASSILPTDTQYF. CDR3 bases: TGTGCCAGTAGTATCCTCCCCACAGATACGCAGTATTTT.

This sequence joins TRBV5-1 and TRBJ2-3, with 11 bases lining up with TRBD2. The length of the CDR3 is 19 residues. Germline trimming cut 5 bases from V and 1 base from J; bases unmatched to any gene: 15. Germline CDR1 is SGHRS and CDR2 is YFSETQ. CDR3 sequence: CASSIRGTSGQSRTDTQYF. The CDR3 DNA is TGCGCCAGCAGTATTCGGGGGACTAGCGGCCAATCTCGCACAGATACGCAGTATTTT.